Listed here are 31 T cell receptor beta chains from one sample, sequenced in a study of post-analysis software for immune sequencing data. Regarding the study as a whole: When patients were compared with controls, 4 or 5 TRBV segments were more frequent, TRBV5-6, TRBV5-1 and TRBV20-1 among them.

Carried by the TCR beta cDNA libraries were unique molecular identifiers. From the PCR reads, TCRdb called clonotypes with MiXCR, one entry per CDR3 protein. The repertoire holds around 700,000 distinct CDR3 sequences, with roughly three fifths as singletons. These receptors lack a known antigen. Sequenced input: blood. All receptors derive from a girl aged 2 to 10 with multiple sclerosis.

In DNA form, the CDR3 reads TGTGCCAGCAGCCCGGACAGTCGATATGGCTACACCTTC. Its protein product is CASSPDSRYGYTF. This sequence joins TRBV7-2 and TRBJ1-2; TRBD1 is a possible D gene (6 bases). The germline gives CDR1 SGHTA, CDR2 FQGNSA. Trimming stripped 5 bases from V and 5 bases from J, with 12 bases between. CDR3 size: 13 residues.

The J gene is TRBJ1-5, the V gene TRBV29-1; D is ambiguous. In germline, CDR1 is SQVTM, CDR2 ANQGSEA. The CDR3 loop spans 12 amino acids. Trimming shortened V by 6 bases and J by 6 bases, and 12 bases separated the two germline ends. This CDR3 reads CSVPVGPQPQHF. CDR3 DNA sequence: TGCAGCGTCCCAGTGGGCCCTCAGCCCCAGCATTTT.

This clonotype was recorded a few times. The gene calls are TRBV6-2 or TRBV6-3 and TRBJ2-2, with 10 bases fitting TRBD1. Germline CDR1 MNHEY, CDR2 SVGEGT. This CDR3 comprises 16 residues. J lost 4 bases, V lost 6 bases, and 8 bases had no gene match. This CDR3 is CASRPIDRGLTGELFF. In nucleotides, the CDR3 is TGTGCCAGCAGACCCATCGACAGGGGGCTCACCGGGGAGCTGTTTTTT.

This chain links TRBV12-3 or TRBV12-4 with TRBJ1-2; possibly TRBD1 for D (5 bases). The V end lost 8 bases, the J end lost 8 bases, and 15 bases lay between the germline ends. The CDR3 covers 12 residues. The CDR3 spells CASWGMAGGYTF. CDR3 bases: TGTGCCAGCTGGGGCATGGCAGGGGGCTACACCTTC.

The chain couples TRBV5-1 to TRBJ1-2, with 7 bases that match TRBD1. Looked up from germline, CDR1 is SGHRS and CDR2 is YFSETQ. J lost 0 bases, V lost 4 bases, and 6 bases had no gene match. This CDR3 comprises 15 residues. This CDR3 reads CASSHGQVTNYGYTF. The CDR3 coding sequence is TGCGCCAGCAGCCATGGACAGGTTACTAACTATGGCTACACCTTC.

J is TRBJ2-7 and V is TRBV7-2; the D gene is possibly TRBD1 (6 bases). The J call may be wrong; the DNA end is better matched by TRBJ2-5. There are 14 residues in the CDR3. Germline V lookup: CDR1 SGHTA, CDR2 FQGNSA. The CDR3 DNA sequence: TGTGCCAGCAGCAAACAGGGATTCAGGGAGACCCAGTACTTC. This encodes CASSKQGFRETQYF.

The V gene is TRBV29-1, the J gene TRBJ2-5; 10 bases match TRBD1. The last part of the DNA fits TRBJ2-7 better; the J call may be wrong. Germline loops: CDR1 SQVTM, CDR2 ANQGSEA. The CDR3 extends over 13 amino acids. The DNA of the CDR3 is TGCAGCGTTTGGGACAGGGGATCATTCGAGCAGTACTTC. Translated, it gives CSVWDRGSFEQYF.

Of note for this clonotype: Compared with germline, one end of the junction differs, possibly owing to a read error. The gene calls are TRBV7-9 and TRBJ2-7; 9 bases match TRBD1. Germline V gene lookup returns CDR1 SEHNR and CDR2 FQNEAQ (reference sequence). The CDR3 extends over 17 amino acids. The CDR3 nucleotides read TGTGTCAGCAGCTCCTTTCGACAGGGGGTGTACTCCTACGAGCAGTACTTC. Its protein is CVSSSFRQGVYSYEQYF.

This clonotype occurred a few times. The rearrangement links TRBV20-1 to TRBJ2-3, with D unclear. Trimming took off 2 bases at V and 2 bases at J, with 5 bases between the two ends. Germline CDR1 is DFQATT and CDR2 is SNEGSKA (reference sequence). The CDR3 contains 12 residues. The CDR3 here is CSARLTTDTQYF. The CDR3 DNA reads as TGCAGTGCTAGACTTACCACAGATACGCAGTATTTT.

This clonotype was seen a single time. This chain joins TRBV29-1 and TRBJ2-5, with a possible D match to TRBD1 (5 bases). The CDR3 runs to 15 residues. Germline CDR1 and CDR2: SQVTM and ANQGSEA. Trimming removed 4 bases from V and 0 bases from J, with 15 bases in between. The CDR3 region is CSVAGGASYQETQYF. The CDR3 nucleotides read TGCAGCGTTGCAGGTGGGGCTTCGTACCAAGAGACCCAGTACTTC.

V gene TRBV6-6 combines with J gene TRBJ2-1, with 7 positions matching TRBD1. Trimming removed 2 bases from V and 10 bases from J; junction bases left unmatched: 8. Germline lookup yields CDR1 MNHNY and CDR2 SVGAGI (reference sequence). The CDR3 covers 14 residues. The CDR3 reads CASSYGQGVGEQFF. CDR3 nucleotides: TGTGCCAGCAGTTACGGCCAGGGGGTAGGAGAGCAGTTCTTC.

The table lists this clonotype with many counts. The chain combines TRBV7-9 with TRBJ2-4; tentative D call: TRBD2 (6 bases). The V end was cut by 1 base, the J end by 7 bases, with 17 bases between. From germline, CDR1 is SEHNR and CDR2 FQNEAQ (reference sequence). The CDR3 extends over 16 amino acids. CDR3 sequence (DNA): TGTGCCAGCAGCTTAGGGGATCTTCCTGGAGGGAACATTCAGTACTTC. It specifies CASSLGDLPGGNIQYF.

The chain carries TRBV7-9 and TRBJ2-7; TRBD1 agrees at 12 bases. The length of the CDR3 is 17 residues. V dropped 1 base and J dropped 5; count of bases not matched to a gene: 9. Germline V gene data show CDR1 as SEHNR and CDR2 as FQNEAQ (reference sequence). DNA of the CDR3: TGTGCCAGCAGCTTAGGGGCCGGGACAGGGGGCATCAACGAGCAGTACTTC. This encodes CASSLGAGTGGINEQYF.

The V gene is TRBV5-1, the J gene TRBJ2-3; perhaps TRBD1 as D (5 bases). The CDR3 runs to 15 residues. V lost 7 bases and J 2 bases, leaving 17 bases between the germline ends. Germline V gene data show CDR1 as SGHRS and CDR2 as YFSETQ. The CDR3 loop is CASSPLGLNTDTQYF. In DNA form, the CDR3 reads TGCGCCAGCTCCCCTTTGGGGCTCAACACAGATACGCAGTATTTT. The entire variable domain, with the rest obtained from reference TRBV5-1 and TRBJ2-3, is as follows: KAGVTQTPRYLIKTRGQQVTLSCSPISGHRSVSWYQQTPGQGLQFLFEYFSETQRNKGNFPGRFSGRQFSNSRSEMNVSTLELGDSALYLCASSPLGLNTDTQYFGPGTRLTVL.

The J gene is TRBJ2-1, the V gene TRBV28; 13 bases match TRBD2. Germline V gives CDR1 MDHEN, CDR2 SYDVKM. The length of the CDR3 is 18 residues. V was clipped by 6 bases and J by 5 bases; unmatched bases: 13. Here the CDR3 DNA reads TGTGCCAGCAGGACCAGGACTAGCGGGAGTACATATAACAATGAGCAGTTCTTC. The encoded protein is CASRTRTSGSTYNNEQFF.

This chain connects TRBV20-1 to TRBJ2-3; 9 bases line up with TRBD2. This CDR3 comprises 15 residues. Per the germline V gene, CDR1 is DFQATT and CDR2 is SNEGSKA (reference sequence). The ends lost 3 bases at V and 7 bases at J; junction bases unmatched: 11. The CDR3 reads CSARESGGQSYTQYF. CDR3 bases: TGCAGTGCTAGGGAGAGCGGGGGGCAATCATATACGCAGTATTTT.

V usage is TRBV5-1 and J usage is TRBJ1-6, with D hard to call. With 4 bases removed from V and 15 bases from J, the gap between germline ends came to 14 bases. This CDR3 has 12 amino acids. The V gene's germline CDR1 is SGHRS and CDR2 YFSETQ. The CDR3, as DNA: TGCGCCAGCAGCGACGGTCCGGGCGACCTCCACTTT. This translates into CASSDGPGDLHF. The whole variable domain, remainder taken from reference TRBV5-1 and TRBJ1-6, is KAGVTQTPRYLIKTRGQQVTLSCSPISGHRSVSWYQQTPGQGLQFLFEYFSETQRNKGNFPGRFSGRQFSNSRSEMNVSTLELGDSALYLCASSDGPGDLHFGNGTRLTVT.

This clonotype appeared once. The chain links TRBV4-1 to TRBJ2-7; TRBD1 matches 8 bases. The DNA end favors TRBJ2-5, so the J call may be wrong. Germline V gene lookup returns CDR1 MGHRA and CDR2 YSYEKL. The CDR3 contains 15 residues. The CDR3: CASSPGQGAWETQYF. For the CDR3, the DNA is TGCGCCAGCAGCCCCGGCCAGGGGGCATGGGAGACCCAGTACTTC.

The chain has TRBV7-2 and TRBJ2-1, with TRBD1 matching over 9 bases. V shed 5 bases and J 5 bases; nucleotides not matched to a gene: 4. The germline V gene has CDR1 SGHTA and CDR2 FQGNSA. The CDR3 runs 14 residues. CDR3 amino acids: CASSRRDRDNEQFF. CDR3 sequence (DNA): TGTGCCAGCAGCCGGAGGGACAGGGACAATGAGCAGTTCTTC.

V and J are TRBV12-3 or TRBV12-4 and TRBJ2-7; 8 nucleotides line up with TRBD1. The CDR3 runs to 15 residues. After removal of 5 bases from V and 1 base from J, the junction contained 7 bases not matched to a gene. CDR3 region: CASSTGQGRSYEQYF. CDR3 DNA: TGTGCCAGCAGTACCGGACAGGGAAGGTCCTACGAGCAGTACTTC.

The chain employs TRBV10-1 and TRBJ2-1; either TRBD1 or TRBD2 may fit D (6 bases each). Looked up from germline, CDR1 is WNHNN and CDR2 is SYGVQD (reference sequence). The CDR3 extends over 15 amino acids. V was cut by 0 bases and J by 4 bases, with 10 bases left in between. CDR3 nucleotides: TGCGCCAGCAGTGAGTCCACAGGGACTTACAATGAGCAGTTCTTC. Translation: CASSESTGTYNEQFF.

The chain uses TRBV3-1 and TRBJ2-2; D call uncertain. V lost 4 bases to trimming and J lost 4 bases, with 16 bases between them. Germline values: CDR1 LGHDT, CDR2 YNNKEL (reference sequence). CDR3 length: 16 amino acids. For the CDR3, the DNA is TGTGCCAGCAGCCTAACTGTTGGTCGGGCCACCGGGGAGCTGTTTTTT. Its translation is CASSLTVGRATGELFF. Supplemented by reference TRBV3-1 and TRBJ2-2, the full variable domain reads DTAVSQTPKYLVTQMGNDKSIKCEQNLGHDTMYWYKQDSKKFLKIMFSYNNKELIINETVPNRFSPKSPDKAHLNLHINSLELGDSAVYFCASSLTVGRATGELFFGEGSRLTVL.

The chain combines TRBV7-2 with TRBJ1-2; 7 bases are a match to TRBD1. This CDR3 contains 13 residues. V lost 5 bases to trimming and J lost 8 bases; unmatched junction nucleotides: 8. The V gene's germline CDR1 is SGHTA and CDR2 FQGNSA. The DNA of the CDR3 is TGTGCCAGCAGCCCCCGGGACAGTGTGGGCTACACCTTC. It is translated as CASSPRDSVGYTF.

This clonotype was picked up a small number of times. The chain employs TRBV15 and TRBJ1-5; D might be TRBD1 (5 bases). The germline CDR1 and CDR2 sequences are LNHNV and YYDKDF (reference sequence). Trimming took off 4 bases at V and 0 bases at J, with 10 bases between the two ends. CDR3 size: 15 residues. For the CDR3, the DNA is TGTGCCACCAGCACGGGGGATTATAGCAATCAGCCCCAGCATTTT. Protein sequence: CATSTGDYSNQPQHF.

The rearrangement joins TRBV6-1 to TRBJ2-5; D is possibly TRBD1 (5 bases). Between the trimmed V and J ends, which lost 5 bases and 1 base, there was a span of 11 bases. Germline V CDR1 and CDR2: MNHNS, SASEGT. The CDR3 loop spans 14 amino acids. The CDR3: CASSLTDFQETQYF. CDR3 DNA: TGTGCCAGCAGTTTGACAGACTTCCAAGAGACCCAGTACTTC.

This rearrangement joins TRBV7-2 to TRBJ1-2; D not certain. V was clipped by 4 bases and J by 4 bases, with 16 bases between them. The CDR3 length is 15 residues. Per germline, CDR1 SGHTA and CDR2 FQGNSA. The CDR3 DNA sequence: TGTGCCAGCAGCTCGATAGTGGACTCTAGCTATGGCTACACCTTC. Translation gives CASSSIVDSSYGYTF.

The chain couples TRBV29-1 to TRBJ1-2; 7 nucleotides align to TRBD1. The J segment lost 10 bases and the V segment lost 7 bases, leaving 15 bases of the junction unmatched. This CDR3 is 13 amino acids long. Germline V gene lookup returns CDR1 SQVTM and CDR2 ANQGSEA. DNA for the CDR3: TGCAGCGGTGCCGGGAACAGGGGTGGCGACTACACCTTC. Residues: CSGAGNRGGDYTF.

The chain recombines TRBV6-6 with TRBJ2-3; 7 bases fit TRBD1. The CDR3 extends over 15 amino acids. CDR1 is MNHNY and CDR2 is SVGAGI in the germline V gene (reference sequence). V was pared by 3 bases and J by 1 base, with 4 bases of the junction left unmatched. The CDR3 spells CASSYPGTGTDTQYF. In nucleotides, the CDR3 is TGTGCCAGCAGTTATCCCGGGACAGGCACAGATACGCAGTATTTT.

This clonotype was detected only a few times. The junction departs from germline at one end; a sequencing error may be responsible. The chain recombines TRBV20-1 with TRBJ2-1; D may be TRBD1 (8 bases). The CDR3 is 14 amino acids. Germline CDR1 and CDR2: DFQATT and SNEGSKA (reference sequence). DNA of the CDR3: TGCAGTGCTAGGGAACAGGGGGGGGCCTACGAGCAGTATTTC. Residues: CSAREQGGAYEQYF.

CDR3 nucleotides: TGTGCCAGTAGTATAGATCTGGGAGTGGGCAATCAGCCCCAGCATTTT. Its protein is CASSIDLGVGNQPQHF. This chain links TRBV19 with TRBJ1-5, with D hard to call. The CDR3 length is 16 residues. V was cut by 0 bases and J by 2 bases, with 11 bases left in between. The germline gives CDR1 LNHDA, CDR2 SQIVND (reference sequence).

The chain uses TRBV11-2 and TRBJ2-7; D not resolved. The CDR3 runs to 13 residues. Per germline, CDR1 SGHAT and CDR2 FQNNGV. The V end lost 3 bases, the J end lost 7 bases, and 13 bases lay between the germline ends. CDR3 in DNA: TGTGCCAGCAGCTTTCAATCCCTTTGGGAGCAGTACTTC. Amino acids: CASSFQSLWEQYF.